This T cell receptor beta chain was identified during a study of T-cell memory formation after mild COVID-19. Study-wide results and limits: The pre-infection memory compartment contained some responding clones, suggesting cross-reactive memory joined. Balance between CD4 and CD8 was seen in clones contracting day 15 to 85, and a CD4+ lean was seen in later expanders.

This CDR3 has 15 amino acids. The V and J ends lost 6 bases and 2 bases respectively, with 14 bases between them. CDR1 and CDR2 from the germline V gene are LNHNV and YYDKDF (reference sequence). A word on this clonotype: Its antigen is currently unknown.

Constant-segment-primed 5'RACE gave TCR alpha and TCR beta cDNA libraries with sample barcodes and UMIs. TCRdb reprocessed the 5' RACE reads via MiXCR and lists one record per CDR3 protein. The table shows around 370,000 distinct CDR3 sequences, with around a fifth occurring only once. Sequenced input: PBMCs or a T cell subset sorted from them (not recorded which). This chain joins TRBV15 and TRBJ2-1; no clear D gene. The clonotype was recovered from an adult woman who had mild COVID-19 (a few samples of this study predate the infection). Cell type and time point are not known. The CDR3 loop is CATSIDGQAYNEQFF. CDR3 nucleotide sequence: TGTGCCACCAGTATCGACGGGCAAGCCTACAATGAGCAGTTCTTC.